The rows below give T cell receptor beta chains drawn from one sample of a study of blood T cells in healthy people across ages. One entry per CDR3 protein, called by TCRdb with MiXCR from the 5' RACE reads. The sample gives some 1.4 million distinct CDR3 sequences, 42% of which show up once; around 8% is in the top ten. The specimen sequenced was blood. The receptors stem from a woman aged 18-29 years in good health. Both conserved end residues are part of each CDR3. The D gene is left open where the match is weak. Rows may omit the clone size; those that give it use once, few, many or a size class.

cdr3_nt: TGTGCCAGCGGTTACAGGGACGAGAACACTGAAGCTTTCTTT
cdr3_aa: CASGYRDENTEAFF
clone_size: NA
v_call: TRBV12-3/TRBV12-4
cdr3_length: 14
d_call: NA
j_call: TRBJ1-1

cdr3_nt: TGTGCCACCTCGCGAAATTACGTGGGGGAGACCCAGTACTTC
cdr3_aa: CATSRNYVGETQYF
clone_size: NA
v_call: TRBV18
cdr3_length: 14
d_call: NA
j_call: TRBJ2-5

cdr3_nt: TGTGCCAGCAGCGTACAGGGGGCGACCACTGAAGCTTTCTTT
cdr3_aa: CASSVQGATTEAFF
clone_size: once
v_call: TRBV9
cdr3_length: 14
d_call: TRBD1
j_call: TRBJ1-1

cdr3_nt: TGCAGTGCTTGGGAGGATGGGCTTTTTGGGAAAGGCTACACCTTC
cdr3_aa: CSAWEDGLFGKGYTF
clone_size: few
v_call: TRBV20-1
cdr3_length: 15
d_call: NA
j_call: TRBJ1-2

cdr3_nt: TGTGCCAGCTATAGGGACAGGGAAACCGGTGAGCAGTTCTTC
cdr3_aa: CASYRDRETGEQFF
clone_size: NA
v_call: TRBV6-1
cdr3_length: 14
d_call: TRBD1
j_call: TRBJ2-1

cdr3_nt: TGTGCCAGCAGCCTTAGCGGGCAGACCTGGGAGACCCAGTACTTC
cdr3_aa: CASSLSGQTWETQYF
clone_size: few
v_call: TRBV12-3/TRBV12-4
cdr3_length: 15
d_call: TRBD2
j_call: TRBJ2-5

cdr3_nt: TGCAGCGGTGAAGGGCAGTCCACAGATACGCAGTATTTT
cdr3_aa: CSGEGQSTDTQYF
clone_size: NA
v_call: TRBV29-1
cdr3_length: 13
d_call: NA
j_call: TRBJ2-3

cdr3_nt: TGCGCCAGCCAAGCCGGGACAGACTACAATGAGCAGTTCTTC
cdr3_aa: CASQAGTDYNEQFF
clone_size: NA
v_call: TRBV10-2
cdr3_length: 14
d_call: TRBD1
j_call: TRBJ2-1

cdr3_nt: TGTGCCAGCAGCTCGCAGGGGGGGGCAATTGAAGCTTTCTTT
cdr3_aa: CASSSQGGAIEAFF
clone_size: NA
v_call: TRBV3-1
cdr3_length: 14
d_call: TRBD1
j_call: TRBJ1-1

cdr3_nt: TGTGCCAGCAGTTTCTCAGCGATCGGGGATACGCAGTATTTT
cdr3_aa: CASSFSAIGDTQYF
clone_size: NA
v_call: TRBV12-3/TRBV12-4
cdr3_length: 14
d_call: NA
j_call: TRBJ2-3

cdr3_nt: TGTGCCAGCAGTGCAGGCGTCCAAGAGACCCAGTACTTC
cdr3_aa: CASSAGVQETQYF
clone_size: many
v_call: TRBV25-1
cdr3_length: 13
d_call: NA
j_call: TRBJ2-5

cdr3_nt: TGTGCCAGCAGTTTGAAAAACCAACCCCAGCATTTT
cdr3_aa: CASSLKNQPQHF
clone_size: NA
v_call: TRBV12-3/TRBV12-4
cdr3_length: 12
d_call: NA
j_call: TRBJ1-5

cdr3_nt: TGTGCCAGCAGCTTATATGTGGGCGTAGGGGCCAACGTCCTGACTTTC
cdr3_aa: CASSLYVGVGANVLTF
clone_size: NA
v_call: TRBV7-2
cdr3_length: 16
d_call: NA
j_call: TRBJ2-6

cdr3_nt: TGCAGCGTTGTTGACGGCAGGGACGACGAGCAGTACTTC
cdr3_aa: CSVVDGRDDEQYF
clone_size: few
v_call: TRBV29-1
cdr3_length: 13
d_call: NA
j_call: TRBJ2-7

cdr3_nt: TGTGCCAGCAGGTCTAGCGGGAGCCCCCTTTCCACAGATACGCAGTATTTT
cdr3_aa: CASRSSGSPLSTDTQYF
clone_size: NA
v_call: TRBV11-2
cdr3_length: 17
d_call: TRBD2
j_call: TRBJ2-3

cdr3_nt: TGTGCCAGCAGGTCCACAGGGGGCGAGAATGAAAAACTGTTTTTT
cdr3_aa: CASRSTGGENEKLFF
clone_size: NA
v_call: TRBV28
cdr3_length: 15
d_call: TRBD1
j_call: TRBJ1-4

cdr3_nt: TGCGCCAGCAGCCAGCTGGACAGGAGGGGCACAGATACGCAGTATTTT
cdr3_aa: CASSQLDRRGTDTQYF
clone_size: medium-sized
v_call: TRBV4-1
cdr3_length: 16
d_call: NA
j_call: TRBJ2-3

cdr3_nt: TGTGCCAGCAGTGGCAGGGAAGGCAATTCACCCCTCCACTTT
cdr3_aa: CASSGREGNSPLHF
clone_size: NA
v_call: TRBV2
cdr3_length: 14
d_call: NA
j_call: TRBJ1-6

cdr3_nt: TGTGGGACAGGGGTTTCCAACTATGGCTACACCTTC
cdr3_aa: CGTGVSNYGYTF
clone_size: NA
v_call: TRBV30
cdr3_length: 12
d_call: TRBD1
j_call: TRBJ1-2

cdr3_nt: TGTGCCAGCAGTTCCCCTTATGGACAGGGGGAGGATGGCTACACCTTC
cdr3_aa: CASSSPYGQGEDGYTF
clone_size: few
v_call: TRBV12-3/TRBV12-4
cdr3_length: 16
d_call: TRBD1
j_call: TRBJ1-2

cdr3_nt: TGTGCCAGCAACCGGGTGGGGGGTTTCTACGAGCAGTACTTC
cdr3_aa: CASNRVGGFYEQYF
clone_size: few
v_call: TRBV7-9
cdr3_length: 14
d_call: NA
j_call: TRBJ2-7

cdr3_nt: TGTGCCAGCAGTTACTCGAGGGTAGGACAGGGGGCCTATGGCTACACCTTC
cdr3_aa: CASSYSRVGQGAYGYTF
clone_size: few
v_call: TRBV6-5
cdr3_length: 17
d_call: TRBD1
j_call: TRBJ1-2

cdr3_nt: TGCAGTGCTAGGGCCCGCACAGATACGCAGTATTTT
cdr3_aa: CSARARTDTQYF
clone_size: many
v_call: TRBV20-1
cdr3_length: 12
d_call: NA
j_call: TRBJ2-3

cdr3_nt: TGTGCCAGCAGCTCCCCCGGACTAACTGGCACCGGGGAGCTGTTTTTT
cdr3_aa: CASSSPGLTGTGELFF
clone_size: NA
v_call: TRBV7-6
cdr3_length: 16
d_call: NA
j_call: TRBJ2-2

cdr3_nt: TGCAGTGCCTCAGGAGGCGGGTCTGATACGCGGTATTTT
cdr3_aa: CSASGGGSDTRYF
clone_size: once
v_call: TRBV20-1
cdr3_length: 13
d_call: NA
j_call: TRBJ2-3

cdr3_nt: TGCAGTGGGATAGCGGGGGGAAAGAGCTCCTACGAGCAGTACTTC
cdr3_aa: CSGIAGGKSSYEQYF
clone_size: few
v_call: TRBV20-1
cdr3_length: 15
d_call: TRBD2
j_call: TRBJ2-7

cdr3_nt: TGTGCCAGCAGCCAAGTCCCGGGGTTATACACTGAAGCTTTCTTT
cdr3_aa: CASSQVPGLYTEAFF
clone_size: NA
v_call: TRBV14
cdr3_length: 15
d_call: NA
j_call: TRBJ1-1

cdr3_nt: TGTGCCAGCAGTTTCTGGGGGACTAGCGGGGCTCCCGGCACGCAGTATTTT
cdr3_aa: CASSFWGTSGAPGTQYF
clone_size: NA
v_call: TRBV7-2
cdr3_length: 17
d_call: TRBD2
j_call: TRBJ2-3

cdr3_nt: TGCAGCGTTGCTGCTACTAACTATGGCTACACCTTC
cdr3_aa: CSVAATNYGYTF
clone_size: few
v_call: TRBV29-1
cdr3_length: 12
d_call: NA
j_call: TRBJ1-2

cdr3_nt: TGTGCCAGCAGTCTCTTACCGGGAGCCGCGGACGAGCAGTACTTC
cdr3_aa: CASSLLPGAADEQYF
clone_size: NA
v_call: TRBV28
cdr3_length: 15
d_call: NA
j_call: TRBJ2-7

cdr3_nt: TGTGCCAGCAGCTTAGAAAAGGGCCGCTCCTACAATGAGCAGTTCTTC
cdr3_aa: CASSLEKGRSYNEQFF
clone_size: few
v_call: TRBV7-3
cdr3_length: 16
d_call: NA
j_call: TRBJ2-1

cdr3_nt: TGTGCCAGCAGCACACAGAGCTCTGGGGCCAACGTCCTGACTTTC
cdr3_aa: CASSTQSSGANVLTF
clone_size: NA
v_call: TRBV4-2
cdr3_length: 15
d_call: NA
j_call: TRBJ2-6

cdr3_nt: TGTGCCAGCAGCCTCTTCGGGGGGCGCACAGATACGCAGTATTTT
cdr3_aa: CASSLFGGRTDTQYF
clone_size: NA
v_call: TRBV2
cdr3_length: 15
d_call: NA
j_call: TRBJ2-3

cdr3_nt: TGTGCCAGCTCTTCAGCGGGGGGGCTTGACAATGAGCAGTTCTTC
cdr3_aa: CASSSAGGLDNEQFF
clone_size: few
v_call: TRBV2
cdr3_length: 15
d_call: TRBD2
j_call: TRBJ2-1

cdr3_nt: TGCAGCGTTGGTCTGTTCGGTAGCTATGGCTACACCTTC
cdr3_aa: CSVGLFGSYGYTF
clone_size: NA
v_call: TRBV29-1
cdr3_length: 13
d_call: NA
j_call: TRBJ1-2

cdr3_nt: TGTGCCAGCAGTGTAATAGGGACACACTATGGCTACACCTTC
cdr3_aa: CASSVIGTHYGYTF
clone_size: NA
v_call: TRBV12-3/TRBV12-4
cdr3_length: 14
d_call: NA
j_call: TRBJ1-2

cdr3_nt: TGTGCCAGCAGCCAAGAGCCGAGCGGGAGGGCGTATGCCTACGAGCAGTACTTC
cdr3_aa: CASSQEPSGRAYAYEQYF
clone_size: NA
v_call: TRBV4-2
cdr3_length: 18
d_call: TRBD2
j_call: TRBJ2-7

cdr3_nt: TGTGCCGGCAGCACCCTAACTCGCCCCGATGGGTACTTC
cdr3_aa: CAGSTLTRPDGYF
clone_size: NA
v_call: TRBV11-2
cdr3_length: 13
d_call: NA
j_call: TRBJ2-5

cdr3_nt: TGTGCCAGCAGCATGAGGACAGGGGTGGACACTGAAGCTTTCTTT
cdr3_aa: CASSMRTGVDTEAFF
clone_size: NA
v_call: TRBV9
cdr3_length: 15
d_call: TRBD1
j_call: TRBJ1-1

cdr3_nt: TGCAGCGTTGGAGAGGGGGCACTGAACACTGAAGCTTTCTTT
cdr3_aa: CSVGEGALNTEAFF
clone_size: NA
v_call: TRBV29-1
cdr3_length: 14
d_call: TRBD1
j_call: TRBJ1-1

cdr3_nt: TGTGCCATCAGTAACGTTCGCGGGGAGCTGTTTTTT
cdr3_aa: CAISNVRGELFF
clone_size: NA
v_call: TRBV10-3
cdr3_length: 12
d_call: NA
j_call: TRBJ2-2

cdr3_nt: TGTGCCATCAGTGAGACCGAGGGAATTTCCAATGGCTACACCTTC
cdr3_aa: CAISETEGISNGYTF
clone_size: NA
v_call: TRBV10-3
cdr3_length: 15
d_call: NA
j_call: TRBJ1-2

cdr3_nt: TGTGCCAGCAGCGGTTGGTGGGGCAATGAGCAGTTCTTC
cdr3_aa: CASSGWWGNEQFF
clone_size: NA
v_call: TRBV7-9
cdr3_length: 13
d_call: NA
j_call: TRBJ2-1

cdr3_nt: TGTGCCAGCAGTTTTAGGCCCGGGGACTCCTACAATGAGCAGTTCTTC
cdr3_aa: CASSFRPGDSYNEQFF
clone_size: NA
v_call: TRBV27
cdr3_length: 16
d_call: NA
j_call: TRBJ2-1

cdr3_nt: TGCAGTGCCCCAGGGTTGGGTAGCGGGAGCACAGATACGCAGTATTTT
cdr3_aa: CSAPGLGSGSTDTQYF
clone_size: NA
v_call: TRBV20-1
cdr3_length: 16
d_call: TRBD2
j_call: TRBJ2-3

cdr3_nt: TGTGCCAGCAGCTTACCAGCAGCAAACAGCCATGGCTACACCTTC
cdr3_aa: CASSLPAANSHGYTF
clone_size: NA
v_call: TRBV7-8
cdr3_length: 15
d_call: NA
j_call: TRBJ1-2

cdr3_nt: TGTGCCAGCTCCCACTGGGGCGGTGAAGCTTTCTTT
cdr3_aa: CASSHWGGEAFF
clone_size: NA
v_call: TRBV3-1
cdr3_length: 12
d_call: NA
j_call: TRBJ1-1

cdr3_nt: TGTGCCAGCAGCTTGTTCCCCCACCAGTACTTC
cdr3_aa: CASSLFPHQYF
clone_size: NA
v_call: TRBV5-5
cdr3_length: 11
d_call: NA
j_call: TRBJ2-7

cdr3_nt: TGCGCCAGCAGCCAAGATAATGCATACGGACAGGAGGAGCAGTACTTC
cdr3_aa: CASSQDNAYGQEEQYF
clone_size: medium-sized
v_call: TRBV4-1
cdr3_length: 16
d_call: TRBD1
j_call: TRBJ2-7

cdr3_nt: TGCAGTGCTAGAGCCCCCAGTCTTGGGTCTAGGGCCGAAGCTTTCTTT
cdr3_aa: CSARAPSLGSRAEAFF
clone_size: NA
v_call: TRBV20-1
cdr3_length: 16
d_call: NA
j_call: TRBJ1-1

cdr3_nt: TGTGCCAGCGAGGGCGACCAAGAGACCCAGTACTTC
cdr3_aa: CASEGDQETQYF
clone_size: NA
v_call: TRBV6-1
cdr3_length: 12
d_call: NA
j_call: TRBJ2-5

cdr3_nt: TGCAGTGCTAGAGAAGCCTTACGGTCTCTCGAGCAGTACTTC
cdr3_aa: CSAREALRSLEQYF
clone_size: NA
v_call: TRBV20-1
cdr3_length: 14
d_call: NA
j_call: TRBJ2-7

cdr3_nt: TGTGCCAGCAGTTACCGAGGGATCGGTGAAAAACTGTTTTTT
cdr3_aa: CASSYRGIGEKLFF
clone_size: NA
v_call: TRBV6-6
cdr3_length: 14
d_call: NA
j_call: TRBJ1-4

cdr3_nt: TGTGCCATCAGTGAGCTGGGACAGGGGGATGAGCAGTACTTC
cdr3_aa: CAISELGQGDEQYF
clone_size: NA
v_call: TRBV10-3
cdr3_length: 14
d_call: TRBD1
j_call: TRBJ2-5

cdr3_nt: TGTGCTAGTGGTTTGGATAGGCTCCCCTACGAGCAGTACTTC
cdr3_aa: CASGLDRLPYEQYF
clone_size: few
v_call: TRBV12-5
cdr3_length: 14
d_call: NA
j_call: TRBJ2-7